These 5 T cell receptor beta chains originate from one sample sequenced in a study of regulatory T cells in long-lasting Graves disease. Arm-PCR of CDR3 regions and iRepertoire HTBI primers were the basis on which TCR beta libraries were built. Using its own MiXCR run on the multiplex PCR reads, TCRdb lists one record per CDR3 protein. The table shows around 450,000 distinct CDR3 sequences, with under 20% occurring only once. Time point reported: newly diagnosed GD, antithyroid drugs for less than 3 months. PBMC-extracted RNA yielded the TCR library. These sequences were also reported in another study, on T cells in Graves' hyperthyroidism and ophthalmopathy.

The sequencing here drew on peripheral blood mononuclear cells (PBMCs), taken at new diagnosis, from a patient treated with antithyroid drugs. The receptors were gathered from a man aged 35-49 years with Graves disease.

The gene calls are TRBV28 and TRBJ1-5; D may be TRBD1 (5 bases). V was cut by 8 bases and J by 3 bases, with 17 bases left in between. The CDR3 covers 15 residues. Germline CDR1 is MDHEN and CDR2 is SYDVKM. The CDR3 region is CASSALRELNQPQHF. The CDR3 DNA is TGTGCCAGCTCTGCCCTCAGGGAACTCAATCAGCCCCAGCATTTT.

This clonotype was detected only a few times. The chain is built from TRBV12-3 or TRBV12-4 and TRBJ2-4; tentatively, D is TRBD1 (6 bases). The CDR3 sequence is 14 residues long. V was clipped by 2 bases and J by 5 bases, with 10 bases between them. In DNA form, the CDR3 reads TGTGCCAGCAGTTTATCAGGGGTCCAAAACATTCAGTACTTC. Protein: CASSLSGVQNIQYF.

V gene TRBV24-1 combines with J gene TRBJ2-1; D call uncertain. Germline-derived CDR1 and CDR2 are KGHDR and SFDVKD. V gave up 0 bases and J gave up 8 bases, with 7 bases separating them. This CDR3 is built from 13 residues. CDR3 DNA sequence: TGTGCCACCAGTGATTTGGGGCCCCATGAGCAGTTCTTC. It is translated as CATSDLGPHEQFF.

This clonotype was observed at least ten times. The chain joins TRBV6-1 to TRBJ2-5, with D possibly being TRBD2 (6 bases). This CDR3 spans 14 amino acids. CDR1 MNHNS and CDR2 SASEGT come from the germline V gene. Between the trimmed V and J ends, which lost 5 bases and 5 bases, there was a span of 15 bases. The CDR3 reads CASSTRRRDETQYF. In nucleotides, the CDR3 is TGTGCCAGCAGTACCCGGCGGAGGGACGAGACCCAGTACTTC.

The rearrangement uses TRBV6-4 and TRBJ2-1; D gene unclear. Per germline, CDR1 MRHNA and CDR2 SNTAGT. The CDR3 is 13 residues long. The V and J ends lost 0 bases and 8 bases respectively, with 8 bases between them. CDR3 DNA sequence: TGTGCCAGCAGTGACTCGAAAGTGGATGAGCAGTTCTTC. Amino acids: CASSDSKVDEQFF.